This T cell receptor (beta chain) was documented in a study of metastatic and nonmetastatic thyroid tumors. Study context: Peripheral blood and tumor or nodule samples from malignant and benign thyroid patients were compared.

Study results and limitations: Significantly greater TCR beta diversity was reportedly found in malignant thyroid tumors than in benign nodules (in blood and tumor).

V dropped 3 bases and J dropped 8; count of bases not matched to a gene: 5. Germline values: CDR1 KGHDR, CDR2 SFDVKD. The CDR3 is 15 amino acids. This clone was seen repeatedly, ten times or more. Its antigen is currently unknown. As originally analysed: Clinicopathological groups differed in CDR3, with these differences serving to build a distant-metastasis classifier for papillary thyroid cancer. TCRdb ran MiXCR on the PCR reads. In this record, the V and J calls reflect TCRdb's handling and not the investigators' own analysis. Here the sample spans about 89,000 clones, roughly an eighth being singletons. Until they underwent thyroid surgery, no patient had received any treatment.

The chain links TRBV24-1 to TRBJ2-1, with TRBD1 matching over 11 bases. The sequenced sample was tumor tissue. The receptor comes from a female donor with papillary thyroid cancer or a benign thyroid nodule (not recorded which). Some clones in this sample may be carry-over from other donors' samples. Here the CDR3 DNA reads TGTGCCACCAGTGATCCCGGACAGGGGGCTTATGAGCAGTTCTTC. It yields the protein CATSDPGQGAYEQFF.